The 20 T cell receptor beta chains below were found in one sample sequenced in a study of type 1 regulatory T cells. Study outcomes and limitations: Type 1 regulatory T cells had a more restricted TCR repertoire than non-type 1 regulatory T cells.

These receptors have no known antigen. TCRdb called the reads again in MiXCR, with one record for every CDR3 protein. The sample contains about 71,000 distinct CDR3 sequences, less than 25% of which appear only once. Sequenced: cultured type 1 regulatory T (Tr1) cells, either the whole culture or a sorted fraction (not recorded which). The receptors stem from a human donor in good health.

This CDR3 is CATPRSGSSGANVLTF. The CDR3 DNA follows: TGTGCCACCCCGCGAAGCGGGAGTTCTGGGGCCAACGTCCTGACTTTC. The V call is TRBV7-2, the J call TRBJ2-6; TRBD2 aligns across 8 bases. The CDR3 length is 16 residues. Germline V gene sequence: CDR1 SGHTA, CDR2 FQGNSA. Losses at the gene ends were 10 bases for V and 1 base for J; bases not matched to a gene: 9.

The chain recombines TRBV20-1 with TRBJ2-7, with 11 bases identical to TRBD2. Germline lookup yields CDR1 DFQATT and CDR2 SNEGSKA (reference sequence). CDR3 length equals 14 residues. The V and J ends lost 7 bases and 7 bases, in that order; junction bases with no gene match: 12. CDR3 DNA sequence: TGCAGTGGCCACGGGACTAGCGGTCAGAAGGAGCAGTACTTC. This gives the protein CSGHGTSGQKEQYF.

About this clonotype itself: A junction end diverges from the germline sequence, so it may reflect a read error. The chain recombines TRBV12-3 or TRBV12-4 with TRBJ1-1, with D maybe TRBD1 (5 bases). The CDR3 contains 14 residues. CDR3 residues: CASRRGDLSSKPLF. CDR3 bases: TGTGCCAGCAGGAGAGGGGACCTGAGTTCTAAGCCCCTTTTT.

The V call is TRBV20-1, the J call TRBJ2-1; D might be TRBD1 or TRBD2, each matching 5 bases. Germline CDR1 and CDR2: DFQATT and SNEGSKA (reference sequence). This CDR3 has 17 residues. V lost 4 bases, J lost 1 base, and 20 bases lay in between. The CDR3 DNA reads as TGCAGTGCTACCGCGACTCCCCTCGGGGCATCCTACAATGAGCAGTTCTTC. Amino acids: CSATATPLGASYNEQFF.

This clonotype was seen more than once but under ten times. This chain uses TRBV28 with TRBJ2-7, with D maybe TRBD2 (5 bases). V was trimmed by 5 bases and J by 5 bases, leaving 13 bases between them. CDR1 and CDR2 (germline): MDHEN, SYDVKM. The CDR3 is 13 residues long. CDR3: CASSPPGKDEQYF. In DNA form, the CDR3 reads TGTGCCAGCAGTCCACCGGGGAAGGACGAGCAGTACTTC.

This clonotype appeared a few times. This chain joins TRBV10-3 and TRBJ2-7; tentatively, D is TRBD1 (6 bases). The length of the CDR3 is 15 residues. The ends were cut back, 4 bases at V and 2 bases at J, with 15 bases in the middle. Germline values: CDR1 ENHRY, CDR2 SYGVKD. CDR3 protein: CAISGRETGTYEQYF. CDR3 in DNA: TGTGCCATCAGTGGCAGAGAGACAGGAACCTACGAGCAGTACTTC.

The chain employs TRBV29-1 and TRBJ2-7; tentative D call: TRBD2 (6 bases). CDR1 SQVTM and CDR2 ANQGSEA come from the germline V gene. The ends were cut back, 4 bases at V and 4 bases at J, with 14 bases in the middle. CDR3 length: 13 amino acids. The CDR3: CSVGAGSVYEQYF. CDR3 nucleotides: TGCAGCGTTGGGGCGGGATCGGTTTACGAGCAGTACTTC.

The genes are TRBV9 and TRBJ1-2; D gene uncertain. Germline CDR1 SGDLS, CDR2 YYNGEE. Trimming stripped 0 bases from V and 6 bases from J, with 15 bases between. This CDR3 contains 15 residues. The CDR3: CASSVDLSSGHGYTF. The CDR3 DNA follows: TGTGCCAGCAGCGTAGACCTTTCGTCTGGGCATGGCTACACCTTC.

The chain couples TRBV3-1 to TRBJ1-1, with D possibly being TRBD1 (5 bases). Germline V gives CDR1 LGHDT, CDR2 YNNKEL (reference sequence). This CDR3 region has 12 residues. V was shortened by 5 bases and J by 7 bases, with 11 bases between the two germline ends. The CDR3 loop is CASSRRGDEAFF. For the CDR3, the DNA is TGTGCCAGCAGCAGGAGGGGTGATGAAGCTTTCTTT.

A few counts support this clonotype. The rearrangement joins TRBV2 to TRBJ2-5; 7 bases are shared with TRBD2. Trimming removed 10 bases from V and 5 bases from J; junction bases left unmatched: 13. Germline CDR1 is SNHLY and CDR2 is FYNNEI. CDR3 length: 14 amino acids. Here the CDR3 reads CATQMREFGETQYF. The CDR3, as DNA: TGTGCCACCCAGATGCGGGAGTTTGGGGAGACCCAGTACTTC.

This clonotype turned up a few times. The chain is built from TRBV5-1 and TRBJ2-1; TRBD1 matches at 8 bases. Trimming cost V 3 bases and J 0 bases; bases outside gene matches: 5. The CDR3 contains 16 residues. The germline gives CDR1 SGHRS, CDR2 YFSETQ. This CDR3 reads CASSSTGDSSYNEQFF. In DNA form, the CDR3 reads TGCGCCAGCAGCTCGACAGGGGATAGCTCCTACAATGAGCAGTTCTTC.

This chain links TRBV20-1 with TRBJ2-6, with a tentative D call TRBD2 (5 bases). Germline V lookup: CDR1 DFQATT, CDR2 SNEGSKA (reference sequence). V lost 0 bases and J 1 base, leaving 7 bases between the germline ends. The CDR3 totals 15 residues. DNA for the CDR3: TGCAGTGCTAGAGATCGGGGATCTGGGGCCAACGTCCTGACTTTC. It specifies CSARDRGSGANVLTF.

This clonotype is categorized as medium-sized. The chain joins TRBV5-1 to TRBJ2-7; 7 bases line up with TRBD1. Germline V CDR1 and CDR2: SGHRS, YFSETQ. This CDR3 region has 18 residues. The V and J ends lost 1 base and 7 bases, in that order; junction bases with no gene match: 20. The DNA of the CDR3 is TGCGCCAGCAGCTTGTCCCCCTTGGGCCCGACAGGGAGTGGAGAGCAGTACTTC. Protein sequence: CASSLSPLGPTGSGEQYF.

The chain recombines TRBV10-3 with TRBJ1-5, with a weak D call TRBD1 (6 bases). The CDR3 runs to 14 residues. The V end lost 2 bases, the J end lost 9 bases, and 14 bases lay between the germline ends. The V gene's germline CDR1 is ENHRY and CDR2 SYGVKD. CDR3 in amino acids: CAISEDQGGLPQHF. CDR3 DNA sequence: TGTGCCATCAGTGAGGACCAAGGGGGGCTGCCCCAGCATTTT.

The V and J genes are TRBV9 and TRBJ2-1; D gene unclear. The CDR3 consists of 12 residues. In germline, CDR1 is SGDLS, CDR2 YYNGEE. V shed 1 base and J shed 9 bases, with 8 bases lying between them. The CDR3 nucleotides read TGTGCCAGCAGCGTATCAATCGGTGAGCAGTTCTTC. Translating gives CASSVSIGEQFF.

J is TRBJ2-7 and V is TRBV27; D is unresolved. The germline gives CDR1 MNHEY, CDR2 SMNVEV (reference sequence). V gave up 6 bases and J gave up 0 bases, with 12 bases separating them. The CDR3 extends over 14 amino acids. CDR3 nucleotide sequence: TGTGCCAGCAGATTGACACCTCACTCCTACGAGCAGTACTTC. Translated, it gives CASRLTPHSYEQYF.

Points on this clonotype: At one end the junction does not follow the germline gene, possibly because of a read error. The V and J genes are TRBV12-3 or TRBV12-4 and TRBJ1-5, with D possibly matching TRBD1 (6 bases). The CDR3 extends over 18 amino acids. CDR3 protein: CVSSQVNYRANSNQPQHF. In nucleotides, the CDR3 is TGTGTCAGCAGCCAAGTAAATTACAGGGCCAATAGCAATCAGCCCCAGCATTTT.

Only a few counts were recorded for this clonotype. The genes are TRBV29-1 and TRBJ2-1; D is unclear. The V and J ends lost 2 bases and 8 bases respectively, with 7 bases between them. The germline V gene encodes CDR1 SQVTM and CDR2 ANQGSEA. The CDR3 is made up of 11 amino acids. CDR3 protein: CSVEISYEQFF. Written as DNA, the CDR3 is TGCAGCGTTGAAATAAGCTATGAGCAGTTCTTC.

This clonotype has a handful of counts. V usage is TRBV29-1 and J usage is TRBJ2-7; D possibly matches TRBD1 or TRBD2 (6 bases each). The germline CDR1 and CDR2 sequences are SQVTM and ANQGSEA. There are 12 residues in the CDR3. Trimming stripped 8 bases from V and 11 bases from J, with 22 bases between. CDR3 coding DNA: TGCAGCTTCGGGGGACAAGACAGAGAGGAGTACTTC. It specifies CSFGGQDREEYF.

This chain uses TRBV4-3 with TRBJ1-1; no clear D. Trimming removed 4 bases from V and 10 bases from J, with 13 bases in between. CDR3 length: 12 residues. Germline V gene data show CDR1 as LGHNA and CDR2 as YSLEER. Written as DNA, the CDR3 is TGCGCCAGCAGCCCCTCCTCTGGGGTAGCTTTCTTT. Translating gives CASSPSSGVAFF.